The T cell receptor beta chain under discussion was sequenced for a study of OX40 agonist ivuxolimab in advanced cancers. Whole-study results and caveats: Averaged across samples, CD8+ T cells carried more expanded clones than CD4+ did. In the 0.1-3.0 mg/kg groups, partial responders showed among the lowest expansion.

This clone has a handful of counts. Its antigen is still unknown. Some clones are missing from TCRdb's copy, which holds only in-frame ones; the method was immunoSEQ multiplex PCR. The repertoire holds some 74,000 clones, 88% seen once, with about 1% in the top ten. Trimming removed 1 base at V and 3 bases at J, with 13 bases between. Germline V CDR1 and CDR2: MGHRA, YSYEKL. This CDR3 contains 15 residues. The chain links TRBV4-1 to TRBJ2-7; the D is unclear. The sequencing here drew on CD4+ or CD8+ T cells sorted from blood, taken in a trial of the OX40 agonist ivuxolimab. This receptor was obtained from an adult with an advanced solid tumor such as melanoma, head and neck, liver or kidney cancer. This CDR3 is CASSQVPSKGYEQYF. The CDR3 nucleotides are TGCGCCAGCAGCCAAGTCCCTTCCAAGGGCTACGAGCAGTACTTC.